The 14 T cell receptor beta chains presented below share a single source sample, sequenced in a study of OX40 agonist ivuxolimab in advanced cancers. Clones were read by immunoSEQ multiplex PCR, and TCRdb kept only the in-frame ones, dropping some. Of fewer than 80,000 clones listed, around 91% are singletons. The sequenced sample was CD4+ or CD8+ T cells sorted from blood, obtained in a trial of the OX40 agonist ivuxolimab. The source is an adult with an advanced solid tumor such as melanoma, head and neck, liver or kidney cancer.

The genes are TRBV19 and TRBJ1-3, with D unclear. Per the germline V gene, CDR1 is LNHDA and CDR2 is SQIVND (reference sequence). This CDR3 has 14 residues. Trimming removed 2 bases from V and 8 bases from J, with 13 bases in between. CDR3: CASSILANGDTIYF. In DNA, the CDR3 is TGTGCCAGTAGTATACTCGCGAACGGGGACACCATATATTTT.

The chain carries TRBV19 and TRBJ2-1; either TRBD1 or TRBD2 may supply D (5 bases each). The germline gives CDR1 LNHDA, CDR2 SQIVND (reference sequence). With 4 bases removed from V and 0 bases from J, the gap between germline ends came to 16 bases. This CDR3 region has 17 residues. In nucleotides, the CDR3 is TGTGCCAGTAGTAGATGGGCCCGAGGGGACTCCTACAATGAGCAGTTCTTC. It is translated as CASSRWARGDSYNEQFF. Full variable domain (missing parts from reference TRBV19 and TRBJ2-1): DGGITQSPKYLFRKEGQNVTLSCEQNLNHDAMYWYRQDPGQGLRLIYYSQIVNDFQKGDIAEGYSVSREKKESFPLTVTSAQKNPTAFYLCASSRWARGDSYNEQFFGPGTRLTVL.

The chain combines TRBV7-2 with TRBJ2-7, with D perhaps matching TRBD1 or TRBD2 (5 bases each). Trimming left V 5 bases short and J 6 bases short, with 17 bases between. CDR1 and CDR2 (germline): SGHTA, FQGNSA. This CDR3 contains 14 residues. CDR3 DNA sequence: TGTGCCAGCAGCCCGGGACGGTGGATGGGCGAGCAGTACTTC. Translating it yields CASSPGRWMGEQYF.

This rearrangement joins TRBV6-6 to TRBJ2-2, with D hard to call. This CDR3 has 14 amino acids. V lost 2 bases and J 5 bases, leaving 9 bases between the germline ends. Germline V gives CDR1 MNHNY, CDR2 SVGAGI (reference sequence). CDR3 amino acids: CASSYVGETGELFF. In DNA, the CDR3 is TGTGCCAGCAGTTACGTAGGAGAGACCGGGGAGCTGTTTTTT.

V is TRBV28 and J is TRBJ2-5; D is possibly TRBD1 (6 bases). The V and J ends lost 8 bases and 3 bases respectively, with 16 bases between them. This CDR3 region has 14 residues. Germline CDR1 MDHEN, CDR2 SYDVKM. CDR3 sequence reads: CASGTTRRKETQYF. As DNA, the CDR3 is TGTGCCAGCGGGACAACTCGAAGGAAAGAGACCCAGTACTTC.

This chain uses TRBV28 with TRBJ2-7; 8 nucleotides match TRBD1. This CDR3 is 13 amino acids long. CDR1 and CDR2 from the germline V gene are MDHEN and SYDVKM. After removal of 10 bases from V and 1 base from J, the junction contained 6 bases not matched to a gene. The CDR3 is CAISGQVSYEQYF. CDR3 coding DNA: TGTGCCATATCGGGACAGGTATCCTACGAGCAGTACTTC. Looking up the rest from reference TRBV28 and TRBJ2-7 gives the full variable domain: DVKVTQSSRYLVKRTGEKVFLECVQDMDHENMFWYRQDPGLGLRLIYFSYDVKMKEKGDIPEGYSVSREKKERFSLILESASTNQTSMYLCAISGQVSYEQYFGPGTRLTVT.

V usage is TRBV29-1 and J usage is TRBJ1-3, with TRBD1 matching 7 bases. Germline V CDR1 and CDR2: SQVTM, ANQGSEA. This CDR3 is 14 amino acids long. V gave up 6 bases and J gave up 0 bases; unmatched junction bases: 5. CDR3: CSVVGQSSGNTIYF. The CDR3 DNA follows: TGCAGCGTAGTGGGACAGAGCTCTGGAAACACCATATATTTT. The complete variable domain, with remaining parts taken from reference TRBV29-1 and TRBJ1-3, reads SAVISQKPSRDICQRGTSLTIQCQVDSQVTMMFWYRQQPGQSLTLIATANQGSEATYESGFVIDKFPISRPNLTFSTLTVSNMSPEDSSIYLCSVVGQSSGNTIYFGEGSWLTVV.

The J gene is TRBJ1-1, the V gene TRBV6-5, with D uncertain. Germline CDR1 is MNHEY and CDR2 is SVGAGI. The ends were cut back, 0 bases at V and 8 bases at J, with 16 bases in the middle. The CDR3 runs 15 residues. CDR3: CASSYSSGVNSEAFF. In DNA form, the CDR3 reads TGTGCCAGCAGTTACTCGTCTGGGGTCAATTCGGAAGCTTTCTTT.

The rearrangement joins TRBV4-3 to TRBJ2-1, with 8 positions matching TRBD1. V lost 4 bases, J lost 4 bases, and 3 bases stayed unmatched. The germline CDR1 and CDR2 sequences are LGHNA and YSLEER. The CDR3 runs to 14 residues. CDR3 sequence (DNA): TGCGCCAGCAGCCCAGGACAGGGATACAATGAGCAGTTCTTC. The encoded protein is CASSPGQGYNEQFF.

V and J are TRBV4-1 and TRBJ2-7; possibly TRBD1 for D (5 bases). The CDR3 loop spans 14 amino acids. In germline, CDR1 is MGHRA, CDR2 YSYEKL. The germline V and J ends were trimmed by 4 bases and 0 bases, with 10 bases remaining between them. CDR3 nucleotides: TGCGCCAGCAGCCCGACAGATAACTCCTACGAGCAGTACTTC. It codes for CASSPTDNSYEQYF.

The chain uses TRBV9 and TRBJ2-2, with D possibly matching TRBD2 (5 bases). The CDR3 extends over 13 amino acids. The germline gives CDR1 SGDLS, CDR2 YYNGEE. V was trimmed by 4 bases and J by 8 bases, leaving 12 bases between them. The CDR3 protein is CASSPDGVGELFF. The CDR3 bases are TGTGCCAGCAGCCCCGACGGGGTTGGGGAGCTGTTTTTT. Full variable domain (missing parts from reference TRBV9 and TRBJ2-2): DSGVTQTPKHLITATGQRVTLRCSPRSGDLSVYWYQQSLDQGLQFLIQYYNGEERAKGNILERFSAQQFPDLHSELNLSSLELGDSALYFCASSPDGVGELFFGEGSRLTVL.

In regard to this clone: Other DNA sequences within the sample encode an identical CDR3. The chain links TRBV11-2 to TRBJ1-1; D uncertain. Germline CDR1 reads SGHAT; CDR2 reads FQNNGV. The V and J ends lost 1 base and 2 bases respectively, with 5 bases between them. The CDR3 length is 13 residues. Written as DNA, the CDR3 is TGTGCCAGCAGCTTAGCTCTTAACACTGAAGCTTTCTTT. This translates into CASSLALNTEAFF.

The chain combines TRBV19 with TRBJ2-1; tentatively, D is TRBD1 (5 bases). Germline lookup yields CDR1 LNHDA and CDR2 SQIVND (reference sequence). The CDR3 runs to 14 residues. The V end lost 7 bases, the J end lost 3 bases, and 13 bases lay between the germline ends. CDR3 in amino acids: CASKSQGYYNEQFF. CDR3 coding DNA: TGTGCCAGTAAGTCTCAGGGCTACTACAATGAGCAGTTCTTC.

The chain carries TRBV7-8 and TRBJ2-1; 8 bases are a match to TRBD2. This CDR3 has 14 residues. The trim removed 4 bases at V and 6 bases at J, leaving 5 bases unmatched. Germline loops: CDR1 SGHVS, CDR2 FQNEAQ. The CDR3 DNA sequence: TGTGCCAGCAGCTCTCGGGGGGGGCCCAATGAGCAGTTCTTC. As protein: CASSSRGGPNEQFF.